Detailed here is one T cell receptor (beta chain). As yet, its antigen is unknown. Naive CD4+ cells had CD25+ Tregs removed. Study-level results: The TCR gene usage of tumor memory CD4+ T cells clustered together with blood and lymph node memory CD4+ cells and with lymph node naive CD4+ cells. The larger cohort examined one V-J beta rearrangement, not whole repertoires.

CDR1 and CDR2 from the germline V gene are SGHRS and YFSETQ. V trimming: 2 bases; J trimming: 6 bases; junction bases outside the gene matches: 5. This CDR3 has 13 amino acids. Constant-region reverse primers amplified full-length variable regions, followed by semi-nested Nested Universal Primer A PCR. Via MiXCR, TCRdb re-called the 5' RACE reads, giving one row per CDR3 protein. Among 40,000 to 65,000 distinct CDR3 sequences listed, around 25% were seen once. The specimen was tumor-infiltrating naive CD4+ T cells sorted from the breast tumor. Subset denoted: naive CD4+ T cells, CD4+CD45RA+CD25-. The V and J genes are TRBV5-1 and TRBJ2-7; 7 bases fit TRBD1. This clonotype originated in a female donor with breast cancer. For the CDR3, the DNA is TGCGCCAGCAGCTTTAGACAGGGTCTCGAGCAGTACTTC. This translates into CASSFRQGLEQYF.